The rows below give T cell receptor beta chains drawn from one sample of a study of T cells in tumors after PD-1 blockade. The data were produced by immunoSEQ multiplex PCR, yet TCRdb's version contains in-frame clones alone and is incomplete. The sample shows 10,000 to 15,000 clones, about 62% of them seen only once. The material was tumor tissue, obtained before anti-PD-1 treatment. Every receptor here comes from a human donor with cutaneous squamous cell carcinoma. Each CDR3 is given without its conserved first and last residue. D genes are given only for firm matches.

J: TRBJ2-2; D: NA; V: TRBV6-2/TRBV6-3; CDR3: ASSNPPGGELF
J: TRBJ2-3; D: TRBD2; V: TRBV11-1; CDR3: ASSLQRGRTDTQY
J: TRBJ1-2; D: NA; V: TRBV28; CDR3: ASSLAGGYT
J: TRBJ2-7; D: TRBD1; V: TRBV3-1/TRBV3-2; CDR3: ASSQARDSRYEQY
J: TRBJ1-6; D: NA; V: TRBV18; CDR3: ASSPGSYSPLH
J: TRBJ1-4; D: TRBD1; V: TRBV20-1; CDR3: SAGGGGTDVMKKLF
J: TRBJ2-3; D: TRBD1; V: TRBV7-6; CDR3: ASSPTGPPTDTQY
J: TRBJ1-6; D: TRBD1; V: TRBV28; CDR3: ASSAPGTGGFYNSPLH
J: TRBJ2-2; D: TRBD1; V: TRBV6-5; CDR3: ASRKGQGRAGELF
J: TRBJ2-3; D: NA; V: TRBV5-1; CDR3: ASSLLGVRTDTQY
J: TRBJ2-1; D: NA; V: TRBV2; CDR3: ASSENAGAYNEQF
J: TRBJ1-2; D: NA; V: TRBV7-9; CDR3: ASSPPGSYGYT
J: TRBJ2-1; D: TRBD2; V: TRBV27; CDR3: ASCREEAYNEQF
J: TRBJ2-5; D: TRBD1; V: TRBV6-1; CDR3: ASSEGQGATETQY
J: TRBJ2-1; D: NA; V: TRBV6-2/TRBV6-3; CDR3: ASCPLVIANMINEQF
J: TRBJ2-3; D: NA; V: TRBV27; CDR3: ASSLRSGAADTQY